The rows below give T cell receptor beta chains drawn from one sample of a study of Graves' ophthalmopathy and Graves' hyperthyroidism. One entry per CDR3 protein, called by TCRdb with MiXCR from the multiplex PCR reads. The repertoire holds roughly 500,000 distinct CDR3 sequences, with approximately 15% as singletons. Sequences were obtained from blood. The receptors originated from a woman aged 25-40 years with Graves' ophthalmopathy. CDR3s include the opening cysteine and the closing phenylalanine or tryptophan. D genes are given only for firm matches. Rows may omit the clone size; those that give it use once, few, many or a size class.

CDR3aa: CASNLGLAETQYF
CDR3nt: TGTGCCAGCAACCTTGGGCTAGCGGAGACCCAGTACTTC
d_gene: .
abundance: many
j_gene: TRBJ2-5
v_gene: TRBV28

CDR3aa: CASSRSPGQPYEQYF
CDR3nt: TGTGCCAGCAGTCGCTCACCGGGACAGCCCTACGAGCAGTACTTC
d_gene: TRBD1
abundance: few
j_gene: TRBJ2-7
v_gene: TRBV6-1

CDR3aa: CASSSDGTAYGYTF
CDR3nt: TGCGCCAGCAGCTCGGACGGGACTGCCTATGGCTACACCTTC
d_gene: .
abundance: many
j_gene: TRBJ1-2
v_gene: TRBV5-1

CDR3aa: CASSYSRQGGDGYTF
CDR3nt: TGTGCCAGCAGTTACTCGAGACAGGGGGGTGATGGCTACACCTTC
d_gene: TRBD1
abundance: .
j_gene: TRBJ1-2
v_gene: TRBV6-5

CDR3aa: CASSAGRGLVGYTF
CDR3nt: TGTGCCAGCAGTGCGGGAAGGGGGCTGGTTGGCTACACCTTC
d_gene: TRBD1
abundance: .
j_gene: TRBJ1-2
v_gene: TRBV6-1

CDR3aa: CASTSDYHSGGSGEQYF
CDR3nt: TGTGCCAGCACTTCCGACTATCATAGCGGAGGATCAGGCGAGCAGTACTTC
d_gene: .
abundance: many
j_gene: TRBJ2-7
v_gene: TRBV12-3/TRBV12-4

CDR3aa: CASSAQPFDRVGNTIYF
CDR3nt: TGTGCCAGCAGTGCCCAACCTTTCGACAGGGTCGGAAACACCATATATTTT
d_gene: TRBD1
abundance: many
j_gene: TRBJ1-3
v_gene: TRBV6-1

CDR3aa: CASSLPSGNLLEQYF
CDR3nt: TGTGCCAGCAGCTTACCGTCAGGCAATCTCCTCGAGCAGTACTTC
d_gene: .
abundance: many
j_gene: TRBJ2-7
v_gene: TRBV11-2

CDR3aa: CASSPWTSTEAFF
CDR3nt: TGTGCCAGCAGTCCGTGGACTTCCACTGAAGCTTTCTTT
d_gene: .
abundance: many
j_gene: TRBJ1-1
v_gene: TRBV28

CDR3aa: CASSEALLPGNEQYF
CDR3nt: TGTGCCAGCAGTGAAGCCCTGCTCCCAGGGAACGAGCAGTACTTC
d_gene: .
abundance: many
j_gene: TRBJ2-7
v_gene: TRBV6-1

CDR3aa: CASSPNGETYEQYF
CDR3nt: TGTGCCAGCAGCCCGAACGGGGAGACCTACGAGCAGTACTTC
d_gene: .
abundance: many
j_gene: TRBJ2-7
v_gene: TRBV11-1

CDR3aa: CASSFQQNTGELFF
CDR3nt: TGTGCCAGCAGCTTTCAACAGAACACCGGGGAGCTGTTTTTT
d_gene: .
abundance: few
j_gene: TRBJ2-2
v_gene: TRBV5-5

CDR3aa: CASSKGAGRSTEAFF
CDR3nt: TGTGCCAGTAGTAAAGGGGCAGGGAGGAGCACTGAAGCTTTCTTT
d_gene: .
abundance: many
j_gene: TRBJ1-1
v_gene: TRBV19

CDR3aa: CASSLTSGRLGETQYF
CDR3nt: TGCGCCAGCAGCTTGACTAGCGGGAGATTAGGAGAGACCCAGTACTTC
d_gene: TRBD2
abundance: .
j_gene: TRBJ2-5
v_gene: TRBV5-1

CDR3aa: CATSDRGTGKISPQHF
CDR3nt: TGTGCCACCAGTGACCGAGGGACAGGGAAGATATCGCCCCAGCATTTT
d_gene: TRBD1
abundance: .
j_gene: TRBJ1-5
v_gene: TRBV24-1

CDR3aa: CASSLDHETQYF
CDR3nt: TGTGCCAGCAGCTTAGATCACGAGACCCAGTACTTC
d_gene: .
abundance: many
j_gene: TRBJ2-5
v_gene: TRBV11-2

CDR3aa: CSVEFGTGFSFSETQYF
CDR3nt: TGCAGCGTTGAATTTGGGACAGGGTTTTCATTTTCGGAGACCCAGTACTTC
d_gene: TRBD1
abundance: many
j_gene: TRBJ2-5
v_gene: TRBV29-1

CDR3aa: CSAREDVEAFF
CDR3nt: TGCAGTGCTAGGGAGGACGTTGAAGCTTTCTTT
d_gene: .
abundance: many
j_gene: TRBJ1-1
v_gene: TRBV20-1

CDR3aa: CASSNSYRGSNQPQHF
CDR3nt: TGTGCCAGCAGTAACAGTTATAGAGGTTCCAATCAGCCCCAGCATTTT
d_gene: .
abundance: few
j_gene: TRBJ1-5
v_gene: TRBV12-3/TRBV12-4

CDR3aa: CASSTGTALSEAFF
CDR3nt: TGTGCCAGCAGTACCGGGACAGCCCTCAGTGAAGCTTTCTTT
d_gene: TRBD1
abundance: .
j_gene: TRBJ1-1
v_gene: TRBV12-3/TRBV12-4

CDR3aa: CATSRAGASYEQYF
CDR3nt: TGTGCCACCAGCAGAGCAGGGGCCTCCTACGAGCAGTACTTC
d_gene: .
abundance: many
j_gene: TRBJ2-7
v_gene: TRBV15

CDR3aa: CSARTSGGPGAQYF
CDR3nt: TGCAGTGCTCGGACTAGCGGGGGCCCGGGGGCCCAGTACTTC
d_gene: TRBD2
abundance: many
j_gene: TRBJ2-5
v_gene: TRBV20-1

CDR3aa: CASSQRTSGVGEQYF
CDR3nt: TGTGCCAGCAGCCAACGGACTAGCGGCGTCGGGGAGCAGTACTTC
d_gene: TRBD2
abundance: many
j_gene: TRBJ2-7
v_gene: TRBV11-1

CDR3aa: CASSLVYRGSITEAFF
CDR3nt: TGCGCCAGCAGCCTGGTCTACAGGGGATCAATTACTGAAGCTTTCTTT
d_gene: TRBD1
abundance: few
j_gene: TRBJ1-1
v_gene: TRBV5-1

CDR3aa: CASRYRENTEAFF
CDR3nt: TGTGCCAGCAGATACAGAGAGAACACTGAAGCTTTCTTT
d_gene: .
abundance: .
j_gene: TRBJ1-1
v_gene: TRBV6-2/TRBV6-3

CDR3aa: CASSQHDEQYF
CDR3nt: TGTGCCAGCAGCCAGCACGACGAGCAGTACTTC
d_gene: .
abundance: many
j_gene: TRBJ2-7
v_gene: TRBV14

CDR3aa: CARKKGQSPPGELFF
CDR3nt: TGCGCCAGAAAAAAGGGACAGAGCCCGCCCGGGGAGCTGTTTTTT
d_gene: TRBD1
abundance: .
j_gene: TRBJ2-2
v_gene: TRBV5-1

CDR3aa: CASSPPPGAGAYEQYF
CDR3nt: TGTGCCAGCAGCCCCCCTCCCGGGGCAGGGGCCTACGAGCAGTACTTC
d_gene: .
abundance: .
j_gene: TRBJ2-7
v_gene: TRBV3-1

CDR3aa: CASSLVGGASGELFF
CDR3nt: TGTGCCAGCAGCTTAGTTGGGGGAGCGTCCGGGGAGCTGTTTTTT
d_gene: .
abundance: many
j_gene: TRBJ2-2
v_gene: TRBV7-2

CDR3aa: CASSSNLETQYF
CDR3nt: TGTGCCAGCAGCTCAAACCTAGAGACCCAGTACTTC
d_gene: .
abundance: many
j_gene: TRBJ2-5
v_gene: TRBV7-9

CDR3aa: CATSRSGRYEQYF
CDR3nt: TGTGCCACCAGCAGAAGCGGGAGGTACGAGCAGTACTTC
d_gene: TRBD2
abundance: .
j_gene: TRBJ2-7
v_gene: TRBV15

CDR3aa: CASSNVRTGGSYGYTF
CDR3nt: TGTGCCAGCAGTAATGTAAGGACAGGGGGCAGCTATGGCTACACCTTC
d_gene: TRBD1
abundance: many
j_gene: TRBJ1-2
v_gene: TRBV28

CDR3aa: CASREGGPAYEQYF
CDR3nt: TGTGCCAGCAGAGAGGGAGGCCCTGCCTACGAGCAGTACTTC
d_gene: .
abundance: many
j_gene: TRBJ2-7
v_gene: TRBV28

CDR3aa: CSALLSPTGTGTEAFF
CDR3nt: TGCAGTGCCCTGTTATCACCGACAGGGACGGGCACTGAAGCTTTCTTT
d_gene: TRBD1
abundance: many
j_gene: TRBJ1-1
v_gene: TRBV20-1

CDR3aa: CASSLSRGNQPQHF
CDR3nt: TGTGCCAGCAGTTTATCCAGGGGCAATCAGCCCCAGCATTTT
d_gene: .
abundance: many
j_gene: TRBJ1-5
v_gene: TRBV12-3/TRBV12-4

CDR3aa: CATSRGLQGSTEAFF
CDR3nt: TGTGCCACCAGCAGAGGCTTACAGGGGAGCACTGAAGCTTTCTTT
d_gene: TRBD1
abundance: many
j_gene: TRBJ1-1
v_gene: TRBV15

CDR3aa: CASSPMGGRVYF
CDR3nt: TGTGCCAGCAGCCCCATGGGGGGGAGGGTGTACTTC
d_gene: TRBD2
abundance: many
j_gene: TRBJ2-5
v_gene: TRBV3-1

CDR3aa: CASSEGSLSNQPQHF
CDR3nt: TGTGCCAGCAGTGAAGGCAGCCTTAGCAATCAGCCCCAGCATTTT
d_gene: .
abundance: many
j_gene: TRBJ1-5
v_gene: TRBV6-1

CDR3aa: CANPDSLSNQPQHF
CDR3nt: TGTGCCAATCCGGACAGTCTTAGCAATCAGCCCCAGCATTTT
d_gene: .
abundance: many
j_gene: TRBJ1-5
v_gene: TRBV14

CDR3aa: CASSFRTGGGDTEAFF
CDR3nt: TGTGCCAGCAGCTTCCGGACAGGGGGAGGGGACACTGAAGCTTTCTTT
d_gene: TRBD1
abundance: many
j_gene: TRBJ1-1
v_gene: TRBV11-2

CDR3aa: CASSVIPGQGINEQFF
CDR3nt: TGTGCCAGCAGTGTCATACCGGGACAGGGGATAAATGAGCAGTTCTTC
d_gene: TRBD1
abundance: many
j_gene: TRBJ2-1
v_gene: TRBV6-1

CDR3aa: CASIRGDRGSGYTF
CDR3nt: TGTGCCAGCATAAGAGGGGACAGGGGGTCTGGCTACACCTTC
d_gene: TRBD1
abundance: many
j_gene: TRBJ1-2
v_gene: TRBV28

CDR3aa: CASSYTETGVAFF
CDR3nt: TGTGCCAGCAGTTACACAGAGACGGGGGTGGCTTTCTTT
d_gene: .
abundance: many
j_gene: TRBJ1-1
v_gene: TRBV6-5

CDR3aa: CASIAGTNSGANVLTF
CDR3nt: TGTGCCAGCATAGCAGGGACTAATTCTGGGGCCAACGTCCTGACTTTC
d_gene: TRBD2
abundance: many
j_gene: TRBJ2-6
v_gene: TRBV12-3/TRBV12-4

CDR3aa: CASSDYQETQYF
CDR3nt: TGTGCCAGCTCAGACTACCAAGAGACCCAGTACTTC
d_gene: .
abundance: many
j_gene: TRBJ2-5
v_gene: TRBV6-5

CDR3aa: CASSYGLGYGYTF
CDR3nt: TGTGCCAGCAGTTACGGGTTAGGCTATGGCTACACCTTC
d_gene: .
abundance: .
j_gene: TRBJ1-2
v_gene: TRBV12-3/TRBV12-4

CDR3aa: CASSPTTGRALYEQYF
CDR3nt: TGTGCCAGCAGCCCAACTACCGGGCGAGCTCTTTACGAGCAGTACTTC
d_gene: .
abundance: .
j_gene: TRBJ2-7
v_gene: TRBV28